This TCR beta chain was captured by sequencing in a study of shared clonotypes between healthy human individuals. Overall study results and limits: The study's rarefaction showed incomplete sorted-subset sequencing despite large depth.

Profiling relied on immunoSEQ multiplex PCR, and the TCRdb table lists in-frame clones only, not all of them. In the table there are over a million clones, about 96% of which are singletons. In the case of this clone: Its matching antigen is unknown.

Within Nashville, Tennessee resided all donors, each a Caucasian adult. V lost 2 bases and J lost 6, with 26 bases in between. Germline CDR1 is LNHDA and CDR2 is SQIVND (reference sequence). CDR3 length equals 18 residues. The receptor was derived from a man between 25 and 39 years old in good health. Source material: naive CD4+ T cells sorted from blood. The subset here: CD45RA+ positively selected. This rearrangement joins TRBV19 to TRBJ2-7; D not resolved. The DNA of the CDR3 is TGTGCCAGTAGTATACGCTCTTCGGGTTGGCAGTACCTAGGCGAGCAGTACTTC. This encodes CASSIRSSGWQYLGEQYF. Looking up the rest from reference TRBV19 and TRBJ2-7 gives the full variable domain: DGGITQSPKYLFRKEGQNVTLSCEQNLNHDAMYWYRQDPGQGLRLIYYSQIVNDFQKGDIAEGYSVSREKKESFPLTVTSAQKNPTAFYLCASSIRSSGWQYLGEQYFGPGTRLTVT.